These 31 T cell receptor beta chains were all obtained from the same sample, sequenced in a study of T cells in Graves' hyperthyroidism and ophthalmopathy. Amplified TCR beta CDR3 regions derived from RNA transcripts. The TCR CDR3 was amplified in a first-round RT-PCR using the HTBI primer set. TCRdb ran MiXCR on the multiplex PCR reads and lists one entry per CDR3 protein. The repertoire consists of hundreds of thousands of distinct CDR3 sequences, with around 45% occurring once and the leading ten covering roughly 8.2%. Sequences were obtained from peripheral blood or thyroid tissue (not recorded which). Every receptor here comes from a woman aged 18-35 years with Graves' hyperthyroidism.

The chain employs TRBV7-2 and TRBJ2-7, with D possibly being TRBD2 (6 bases). Looked up from germline, CDR1 is SGHTA and CDR2 is FQGNSA. Trimming cost V 5 bases and J 0 bases, with 29 bases left between them. This CDR3 is 20 amino acids long. Here the CDR3 DNA reads TGTGCCAGCAGCCAAGATGGGTTCGGGGGTCTAGCGCAAGGCTCCTACGAGCAGTACTTC. The encoded protein is CASSQDGFGGLAQGSYEQYF.

This clonotype has just one count. At one end the junction does not follow the germline gene, possibly because of a read error. The chain combines TRBV15 with TRBJ2-7, with D possibly being TRBD1 (5 bases). The CDR3 is 10 amino acids. CDR1 and CDR2 from the germline V gene are LNHNV and YYDKDF (reference sequence). The CDR3 here is CATSGSRGAF. CDR3 DNA sequence: TGTGCCACCAGTGGGTCGCGTGGGGCCTTC.

The chain links TRBV20-1 to TRBJ1-4; D is uncertain. Per the germline V gene, CDR1 is DFQATT and CDR2 is SNEGSKA (reference sequence). This CDR3 spans 13 amino acids. With 4 bases removed from V and 4 bases from J, the gap between germline ends came to 10 bases. CDR3 region: CSAIYRLNEKLFF. CDR3 coding DNA: TGCAGTGCTATCTACAGACTTAATGAAAAACTGTTTTTT.

In this sample, this clonotype turned up a few times. This chain links TRBV19 with TRBJ1-4; a weak D match, TRBD1 (5 bases). Germline lookup yields CDR1 LNHDA and CDR2 SQIVND (reference sequence). This CDR3 is 13 amino acids long. V lost 6 bases, J lost 8 bases, and 13 bases lay in between. The CDR3 nucleotides read TGTGCCAGTAGAGCAGGGTTGTTGGAAAAACTGTTTTTT. As protein: CASRAGLLEKLFF.

This clonotype was recorded a few times. V and J are TRBV24-1 and TRBJ2-7, with 9 bases that match TRBD1. The CDR3 runs 15 residues. CDR1 and CDR2 from the germline V gene are KGHDR and SFDVKD. J lost 2 bases, V lost 4 bases, and 5 bases had no gene match. CDR3 sequence: CATSDPGQGTYEQYF. The CDR3 DNA reads TGTGCCACCAGTGACCCGGGACAGGGAACCTACGAGCAGTACTTC.

This clonotype was detected only once. A single base separates this from a much larger clone, so it may be a read error. V and J are TRBV5-1 and TRBJ2-5; D unclear. This CDR3 spans 12 amino acids. Germline-derived CDR1 and CDR2 are SGHRS and YFSETQ. The CDR3 reads CASRNGQGTQYF. In nucleotides, the CDR3 is TGCGCCAGCAGGAACGGGCAAGGGACCCAGTACTTC.

On this clonotype: This may come from a read error, since a much larger clone is one base off. The chain joins TRBV15 to TRBJ1-2; D not certain. Germline V gene sequence: CDR1 LNHNV, CDR2 YYDKDF (reference sequence). Deletions cut 5 bases from V and 6 bases from J, with 10 bases between. The length of the CDR3 is 12 residues. CDR3 sequence: CATSLLRDGYTF. The CDR3 nucleotides are TGTGCCACCAGCTTACTCCGGGATGGCTACACCTTC.

This clonotype has just one count. The junction does not match germline at one end; this may be a read error. The chain uses TRBV19 and TRBJ2-6; D might be TRBD2 (6 bases). This CDR3 has 14 residues. Per germline, CDR1 LNHDA and CDR2 SQIVND (reference sequence). The CDR3 nucleotides read TGTGCCAGTAGTCCTAACGTGGGGACTTTCGCTGAAGCTTTC. This translates into CASSPNVGTFAEAF.

This clonotype was recorded many times. The chain joins TRBV29-1 to TRBJ2-7; no definite D call. Germline-derived CDR1 and CDR2 are SQVTM and ANQGSEA. Trimming shortened V by 1 base and J by 0 bases, and 4 bases separated the two germline ends. The CDR3 spans 12 residues. The CDR3 nucleotides read TGCAGCGTTGAAGGGACCTCCTACGAGCAGTACTTC. Encoded protein: CSVEGTSYEQYF.

The chain carries TRBV15 and TRBJ2-7; 11 bases line up with TRBD2. Germline V gene data show CDR1 as LNHNV and CDR2 as YYDKDF (reference sequence). The trim removed 9 bases at V and 2 bases at J, leaving 15 bases unmatched. This CDR3 region has 17 residues. The CDR3 sequence: CATSRGLAEPRAYEQYF. In nucleotides, the CDR3 is TGTGCCACTTCCCGGGGACTAGCGGAACCCAGAGCCTACGAGCAGTACTTC. Based on the CDR3 plus reference TRBV15 and TRBJ2-7, the full variable domain is DAMVIQNPRYQVTQFGKPVTLSCSQTLNHNVMYWYQQKSSQAPKLLFHYYDKDFNNEADTPDNFQSRRPNTSFCFLDIRSPGLGDTAMYLCATSRGLAEPRAYEQYFGPGTRLTVT.

In this sample, this clonotype turned up a few times. The V and J genes are TRBV20-1 and TRBJ2-3; D may be TRBD2 (5 bases). V lost 7 bases to trimming and J lost 2 bases, with 10 bases between them. Germline V lookup: CDR1 DFQATT, CDR2 SNEGSKA (reference sequence). The CDR3 is 12 amino acids. The CDR3 sequence is CSGGRHTDTQYF. CDR3 sequence (DNA): TGCAGTGGCGGGCGGCACACAGATACGCAGTATTTT.

This clonotype has just a few counts. The chain uses TRBV12-3 or TRBV12-4 and TRBJ1-2, with D perhaps TRBD1 (5 bases). CDR3 length equals 15 residues. Trimming removed 8 bases at V and 3 bases at J, with 19 bases between. CDR3 sequence (DNA): TGTGCCAGCGGTCTGGATGGGGGGAAATACTATGGCTACACCTTC. This sequence encodes CASGLDGGKYYGYTF.

Only a few counts were recorded for this clonotype. The chain combines TRBV7-2 with TRBJ1-5; no clear D gene. This CDR3 is built from 12 residues. Deletions cut 2 bases from V and 9 bases from J, with 8 bases between. Germline V gene data show CDR1 as SGHTA and CDR2 as FQGNSA. The chain's CDR3 is CASSLLDSPQHF. The CDR3 nucleotides read TGTGCCAGCAGCTTATTAGATTCGCCCCAGCATTTT. Full variable domain (missing parts from reference TRBV7-2 and TRBJ1-5): GAGVSQSPSNKVTEKGKDVELRCDPISGHTALYWYRQSLGQGLEFLIYFQGNSAPDKSGLPSDRFSAERTGGSVSTLTIQRTQQEDSAVYLCASSLLDSPQHFGDGTRLSIL.

The V and J genes are TRBV10-3 and TRBJ2-7; 7 nucleotides align to TRBD1. The CDR3 covers 15 residues. J lost 5 bases, V lost 10 bases, and 17 bases had no gene match. From germline, CDR1 is ENHRY and CDR2 SYGVKD. The CDR3 DNA is TGTGCCAGCAGGCCGTTGCGTGGACAGGCCCACGAGCAGTACTTC. This codes for CASRPLRGQAHEQYF.

This clonotype was seen a few times. The chain uses TRBV6-5 and TRBJ2-2; D is unresolved. The CDR3 has 11 amino acids. Between the trimmed V and J ends, which lost 0 bases and 9 bases, there was a span of 2 bases. Germline CDR1 MNHEY, CDR2 SVGAGI. CDR3 amino acids: CASSYSRELFF. The DNA of the CDR3 is TGTGCCAGCAGTTACTCTAGGGAGCTGTTTTTT.

The chain recombines TRBV6-1 with TRBJ2-2, with D unresolved. Per germline, CDR1 MNHNS and CDR2 SASEGT. The CDR3 runs to 11 residues. V was cut by 1 base and J by 7 bases, with 1 base left in between. The CDR3 DNA sequence: TGTGCCAGCAGTGAAGACGGGGAGCTGTTTTTT. This encodes CASSEDGELFF.

This clonotype was seen repeatedly, ten times or more. The chain is built from TRBV2 and TRBJ2-5; D tentatively reads TRBD1 or TRBD2 (5 bases each). V was cut by 6 bases and J by 2 bases, with 10 bases left in between. The V gene's germline CDR1 is SNHLY and CDR2 FYNNEI. The CDR3 is 13 residues long. The CDR3, as DNA: TGTGCCAGCAGCCGGGACCAACAAGAGACCCAGTACTTC. It specifies CASSRDQQETQYF.

The chain carries TRBV7-9 and TRBJ1-2, with D tentatively TRBD1 (6 bases). The CDR3 contains 15 residues. In germline, CDR1 is SEHNR, CDR2 FQNEAQ (reference sequence). V was trimmed by 7 bases and J by 4 bases, leaving 19 bases between them. In DNA, the CDR3 is TGTGCCAGCAACTTGGGGGGCAGGGAGGCCTATGGCTACACCTTC. Its translation is CASNLGGREAYGYTF. Full variable domain (rest looked up from reference TRBV7-9 and TRBJ1-2): DTGVSQNPRHKITKRGQNVTFRCDPISEHNRLYWYRQTLGQGPEFLTYFQNEAQLEKSRLLSDRFSAERPKGSFSTLEIQRTEQGDSAMYLCASNLGGREAYGYTFGSGTRLTVV.

Only a few counts were recorded for this clonotype. This sequence joins TRBV12-3 or TRBV12-4 and TRBJ1-6; D not resolved. The CDR3 contains 11 residues. V shed 3 bases and J shed 16 bases, with 10 bases lying between them. CDR3 loop: CASSFGPRLHF. The CDR3 DNA sequence: TGTGCCAGCAGTTTCGGGCCCCGTCTCCACTTT.

This clonotype was observed many times. The V and J genes are TRBV10-3 and TRBJ1-2; 7 bases line up with TRBD1. CDR3 length: 14 amino acids. In germline, CDR1 is ENHRY, CDR2 SYGVKD. V lost 10 bases and J lost 2; bases outside the gene matches: 10. CDR3 amino acids: CATHPGQLNYGYTF. DNA of the CDR3: TGTGCCACCCATCCGGGACAGCTAAACTATGGCTACACCTTC.

The CDR3 here is CASTSRDSAIGDTIYF. The CDR3 DNA reads as TGTGCCAGCACATCCAGGGACAGCGCCATAGGGGACACCATATATTTT. The genes are TRBV25-1 and TRBJ1-3; 7 bases are a match to TRBD1. The CDR3 is 16 residues long. Germline V lookup: CDR1 MGHDK, CDR2 SYGVNS. With V trimmed by 7 bases and J by 8 bases, 17 bases remained unmatched.

The V call is TRBV25-1, the J call TRBJ2-3; D is tentatively TRBD1 or TRBD2 (5 bases each). This CDR3 region has 15 residues. V shed 7 bases and J shed 4 bases, with 18 bases lying between them. Germline values: CDR1 MGHDK, CDR2 SYGVNS. The CDR3 sequence is CASINRGRSSDTQYF. CDR3 DNA sequence: TGTGCCAGCATCAACCGGGGCAGGTCATCAGATACGCAGTATTTT.

As for this clonotype: At one boundary the junction diverges from the germline segment, which might be a read error. The chain recombines TRBV5-4 with TRBJ1-3; D is ambiguous. This CDR3 is built from 16 residues. The germline gives CDR1 SGHNT, CDR2 YYREEE (reference sequence). This CDR3 reads CASSLNSGNSGNTIYF. The CDR3 DNA sequence: TGCGCCAGCAGCCTCAATAGCGGGAACTCTGGAAACACCATATATTTT. The full variable domain, in which reference TRBV5-4 and TRBJ1-3 provide the parts outside the CDR3, is ETGVTQSPTHLIKTRGQQVTLRCSSQSGHNTVSWYQQALGQGPQFIFQYYREEENGRGNFPPRFSGLQFPNYSSELNVNALELDDSALYLCASSLNSGNSGNTIYFGEGSWLTVV.

This clonotype was counted a few times. This rearrangement joins TRBV19 to TRBJ2-7, with D possibly being TRBD2 (5 bases). CDR3 length equals 13 residues. Germline V gives CDR1 LNHDA, CDR2 SQIVND (reference sequence). V lost 6 bases, J lost 5 bases, and 14 bases lay in between. The CDR3 DNA is TGTGCCAGTAGCAAAGTGGGGAGCGACGAGCAGTACTTC. This codes for CASSKVGSDEQYF.

This clonotype was observed a handful of times. One end of the junction does not line up with germline, which may come from a read error. The V gene is TRBV7-6, the J gene TRBJ2-7, with 11 nucleotides matching TRBD1. Germline loops: CDR1 SGHVS, CDR2 FNYEAQ. This CDR3 is built from 15 residues. The CDR3 DNA reads as TGCGCCAGCAGCCGTCCCGGGACAGGGGGCTACGAGCAGTACTTC. It encodes CASSRPGTGGYEQYF.

The V and J genes are TRBV5-4 and TRBJ1-1; TRBD1 might be the D (5 bases). The ends were cut back, 2 bases at V and 3 bases at J, with 11 bases in the middle. This CDR3 region has 14 residues. Germline V gives CDR1 SGHNT, CDR2 YYREEE (reference sequence). This chain's CDR3 is CASSFWKGHTEAFF. The CDR3 nucleotides are TGTGCCAGCAGCTTCTGGAAGGGGCACACTGAAGCTTTCTTT.

This clonotype appeared many times. The chain combines TRBV7-6 with TRBJ2-7; no clear D. The V gene's germline CDR1 is SGHVS and CDR2 FNYEAQ. This CDR3 contains 13 residues. Trimming cost V 4 bases and J 0 bases, with 7 bases left between them. CDR3 DNA: TGTGCCAGCAGCTGGGCGATCTCCTACGAGCAGTACTTC. Its translation: CASSWAISYEQYF. Full variable domain (remainder filled in from reference TRBV7-6 and TRBJ2-7): GAGVSQSPRYKVTKRGQDVALRCDPISGHVSLYWYRQALGQGPEFLTYFNYEAQQDKSGLPNDRFSAERPEGSISTLTIQRTEQRDSAMYRCASSWAISYEQYFGPGTRLTVT.

CDR3 sequence: CASDPGREGPYEQYF. CDR3 DNA: TGTGCCAGCGACCCAGGGCGGGAGGGCCCCTACGAGCAGTACTTC. The chain is built from TRBV5-2 and TRBJ2-7; the listed D gene, TRBD1, was not tested against the DNA. TRBV5-2 is a listed pseudogene. The CDR3 is 15 residues long.

As concerns this clonotype: The junction departs from germline at one end; a sequencing error may be responsible. The chain combines TRBV19 with TRBJ1-3, with 8 bases lining up with TRBD1. CDR1 is LNHDA, CDR2 SQIVND, per germline (reference sequence). This CDR3 region has 16 residues. This CDR3 is CASSVGQGYSGNIIYF. In DNA form, the CDR3 reads TGTGCCAGTAGTGTTGGACAGGGATACTCTGGAAACATCATATATTTT.

This clonotype was picked up a small number of times. V is TRBV2 and J is TRBJ2-7, with 9 bases matching TRBD2. With V trimmed by 3 bases and J by 2 bases, 5 bases remained unmatched. The CDR3 has 15 residues. CDR1 and CDR2 from the germline V gene are SNHLY and FYNNEI. The CDR3 spells CASSDTSGPPYEQYF. The CDR3 DNA reads as TGTGCCAGCAGTGATACTAGCGGGCCGCCCTACGAGCAGTACTTC.

Many counts were recorded for this clonotype. The rearrangement joins TRBV7-3 to TRBJ1-1, with D possibly being TRBD1 (6 bases). The V end lost 1 base, the J end lost 8 bases, and 11 bases lay between the germline ends. Germline V gene sequence: CDR1 SGHTA, CDR2 FQGTGA. This CDR3 spans 13 amino acids. This CDR3 is CASSLKKQGEAFF. The DNA for the CDR3 is TGTGCCAGCAGCTTAAAGAAACAGGGAGAAGCTTTCTTT. Full variable domain (missing parts from reference TRBV7-3 and TRBJ1-1): GAGVSQTPSNKVTEKGKYVELRCDPISGHTALYWYRQSLGQGPEFLIYFQGTGAADDSGLPNDRFFAVRPEGSVSTLKIQRTERGDSAVYLCASSLKKQGEAFFGQGTRLTVV.